This T cell receptor beta chain was identified during a study of shared clonotypes between healthy human individuals. CDR1 is KGHSH, CDR2 LQKENI, per germline. The CDR3 sequence is 13 residues long. Trimming stripped 3 bases from V and 1 base from J, with 4 bases between. Findings and limits, study-wide: The study's rarefaction showed incomplete sorted-subset sequencing despite large depth.

The method was immunoSEQ multiplex PCR; TCRdb's version includes in-frame clones alone and lacks a portion of them. The sample carries fewer than 1.4 million clones, around three quarters recorded once. Notes on this clone: Its target is unknown. Other DNA sequences within the sample encode an identical CDR3.

The TCR sequence derives from a man younger than 35 in good health. Some clones in this sample may be carry-over from other donors' samples. The sample was memory CD4+ T cells from PBMCs. Specified subset: CD45RA-negative fraction. This sequence joins TRBV18 and TRBJ1-5, with unresolved D. DNA of the CDR3: TGTGCCAGCTCACCCGACAGCAATCAGCCCCAGCATTTT. Its translation: CASSPDSNQPQHF.